The rows below give T cell receptor beta chains drawn from one sample of a study of cytomegalovirus exposure and HLA in healthy donors. The method was immunoSEQ multiplex PCR; TCRdb's version includes in-frame clones alone and lacks a portion of them. The sample table sets out about 140,000 clones. Specimen: PBMCs. The receptors shown here come from a man in his forties in good health and CMV-seronegative. The CDR3 runs from the conserved cysteine through the conserved F or W. A D gene is named only where the DNA matches it firmly.

j_gene: TRBJ1-1
len: 21
d_gene: TRBD1
v_gene: TRBV10-3
CDR3nt: TGTGCCATCAGTGGACGGGACAGGGGGCGCGAAGGCCTGGGGATGAACACTGAAGCTTTCTTT
CDR3aa: CAISGRDRGREGLGMNTEAFF

j_gene: TRBJ2-7
len: 14
d_gene: NA
v_gene: TRBV5-1
CDR3nt: TGCGCCAGCAGCTTGGCCAACGGGGGTGGAGAGCAGTACTTC
CDR3aa: CASSLANGGGEQYF

j_gene: TRBJ1-1
len: 16
d_gene: NA
v_gene: TRBV27
CDR3nt: TGTGCCAGCAGTTTATCCGGCAGGGCGCAGAACACTGAAGCTTTCTTT
CDR3aa: CASSLSGRAQNTEAFF

j_gene: TRBJ2-7
len: 14
d_gene: NA
v_gene: TRBV5-6
CDR3nt: TGTGCCAGCAGCTTGGACGGTCACTACTACGAGCAGTACTTC
CDR3aa: CASSLDGHYYEQYF

j_gene: TRBJ1-4
len: 13
d_gene: NA
v_gene: TRBV7-2
CDR3nt: TGTGCCAGCAGCTTAAGGGAGTATGAAAAACTGTTTTTT
CDR3aa: CASSLREYEKLFF

j_gene: TRBJ2-7
len: 17
d_gene: NA
v_gene: TRBV27
CDR3nt: TGTGCCAGCACCCGCCGGGGGGCCCTCGACGGGGCCCACGAGCAGTACTTC
CDR3aa: CASTRRGALDGAHEQYF

j_gene: TRBJ1-6
len: 15
d_gene: TRBD1
v_gene: TRBV5-1
CDR3nt: TGCGCCAGCAGCGAGGGGACAGGGACTGATTCACCCCTCCACTTT
CDR3aa: CASSEGTGTDSPLHF

j_gene: TRBJ1-1
len: 16
d_gene: TRBD1
v_gene: TRBV6-6
CDR3nt: TGTGCCAGCAGTTACAGAAGTGGTGCAGGGGGCCCCGAAGCTTTCTTT
CDR3aa: CASSYRSGAGGPEAFF

j_gene: TRBJ2-7
len: 13
d_gene: NA
v_gene: TRBV13
CDR3nt: TGTGCCAGCAGCTTAGTAGTGGGCAACGAGCAGTACTTC
CDR3aa: CASSLVVGNEQYF

j_gene: TRBJ2-6
len: 19
d_gene: TRBD1
v_gene: TRBV9
CDR3nt: TGTGCCAGCAGCGAGATGACAGGGGGCGGACCTTTTGGGGCCAACGTCCTGACTTTC
CDR3aa: CASSEMTGGGPFGANVLTF

j_gene: TRBJ1-1
len: 13
d_gene: NA
v_gene: TRBV5-1
CDR3nt: TGCGCCAGCAGCTTGGCTTGGAACACTGAAGCTTTCTTT
CDR3aa: CASSLAWNTEAFF

j_gene: TRBJ2-3
len: 13
d_gene: TRBD1
v_gene: TRBV29-1
CDR3nt: TGCAGCTGCGGGACAGGGCCGGCAGATACGCAGTATTTT
CDR3aa: CSCGTGPADTQYF

j_gene: TRBJ1-6
len: 13
d_gene: TRBD1
v_gene: TRBV6-1
CDR3nt: TGTGCCAGCAGGGGACAGACCCCCCTAACCCTCCACTTT
CDR3aa: CASRGQTPLTLHF

j_gene: TRBJ1-1
len: 13
d_gene: NA
v_gene: TRBV21-1
CDR3nt: TGTGCCAGCAGCAAAGGGGCAGGCACTGAAGCTTTCTTT
CDR3aa: CASSKGAGTEAFF

j_gene: TRBJ1-1
len: 16
d_gene: TRBD1
v_gene: TRBV4-1
CDR3nt: TGCGCCAGCACCTCAGGGGGCGGGGGCGTAAGTACTGAAGCTTTCTTT
CDR3aa: CASTSGGGGVSTEAFF

j_gene: TRBJ1-4
len: 17
d_gene: NA
v_gene: TRBV9
CDR3nt: TGTGCCAGCAGCCCCTGGGGGGGCCTCAACCCTAATGAAAAACTGTTTTTT
CDR3aa: CASSPWGGLNPNEKLFF

j_gene: TRBJ1-6
len: 15
d_gene: TRBD1
v_gene: TRBV18
CDR3nt: TGTGCCAGCTCACTCGGACAGGGGAGAAATTCACCCCTCCACTTT
CDR3aa: CASSLGQGRNSPLHF